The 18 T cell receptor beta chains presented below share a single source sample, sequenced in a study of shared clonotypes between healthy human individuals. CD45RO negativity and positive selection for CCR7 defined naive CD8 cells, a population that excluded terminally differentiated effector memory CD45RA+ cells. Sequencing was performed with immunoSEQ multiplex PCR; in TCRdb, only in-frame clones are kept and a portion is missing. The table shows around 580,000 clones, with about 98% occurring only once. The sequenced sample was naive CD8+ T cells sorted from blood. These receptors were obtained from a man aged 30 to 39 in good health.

The CDR3 spells CASSETRYTNYEQYF. The CDR3 DNA follows: TGCGCCAGCAGCGAAACACGATACACCAACTACGAGCAGTACTTC. The V call is TRBV10-1, the J call TRBJ2-7; D is undetermined. Trimming took 6 bases from V and 3 from J, leaving 18 bases between them. This CDR3 is built from 15 residues. Germline lookup yields CDR1 WNHNN and CDR2 SYGVQD (reference sequence).

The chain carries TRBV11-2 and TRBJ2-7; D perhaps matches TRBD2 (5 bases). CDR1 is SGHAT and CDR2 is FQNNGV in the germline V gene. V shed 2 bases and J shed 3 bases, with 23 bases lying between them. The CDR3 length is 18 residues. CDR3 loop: CASSLFSETIEVDYEQYF. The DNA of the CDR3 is TGTGCCAGCAGCTTATTTAGCGAAACCATCGAGGTCGACTACGAGCAGTACTTC. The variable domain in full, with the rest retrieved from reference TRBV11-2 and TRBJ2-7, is EAGVAQSPRYKIIEKRQSVAFWCNPISGHATLYWYQQILGQGPKLLIQFQNNGVVDDSQLPKDRFSAERLKGVDSTLKIQPAKLEDSAVYLCASSLFSETIEVDYEQYFGPGTRLTVT.

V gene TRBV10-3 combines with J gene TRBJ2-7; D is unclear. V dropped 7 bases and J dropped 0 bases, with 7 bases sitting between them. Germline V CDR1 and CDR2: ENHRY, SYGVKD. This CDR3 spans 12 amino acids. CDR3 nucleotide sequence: TGTGCCATCATATTACCCTCCTACGAGCAGTACTTC. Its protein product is CAIILPSYEQYF.

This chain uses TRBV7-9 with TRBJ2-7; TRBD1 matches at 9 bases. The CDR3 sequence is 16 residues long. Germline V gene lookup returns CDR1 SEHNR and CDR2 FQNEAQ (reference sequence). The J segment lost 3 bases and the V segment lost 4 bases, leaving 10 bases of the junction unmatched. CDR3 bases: TGTGCCAGCAGCTCCTCGGGACAGGGCGTATTCTACGAGCAGTACTTC. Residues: CASSSSGQGVFYEQYF.

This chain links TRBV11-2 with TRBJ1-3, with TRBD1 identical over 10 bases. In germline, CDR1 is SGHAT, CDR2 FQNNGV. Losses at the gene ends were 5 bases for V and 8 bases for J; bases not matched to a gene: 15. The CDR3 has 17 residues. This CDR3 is CASSLRQGAYIEHTIYF. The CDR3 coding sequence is TGTGCCAGCAGCCTAAGACAGGGGGCGTATATTGAGCACACCATATATTTT.

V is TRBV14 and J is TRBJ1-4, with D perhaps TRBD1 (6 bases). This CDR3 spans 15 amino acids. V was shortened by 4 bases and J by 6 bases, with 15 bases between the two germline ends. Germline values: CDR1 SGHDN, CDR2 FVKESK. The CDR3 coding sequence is TGTGCCAGCAGCCCCATGGGGGGGCTTGATGAAAAACTGTTTTTT. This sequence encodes CASSPMGGLDEKLFF.

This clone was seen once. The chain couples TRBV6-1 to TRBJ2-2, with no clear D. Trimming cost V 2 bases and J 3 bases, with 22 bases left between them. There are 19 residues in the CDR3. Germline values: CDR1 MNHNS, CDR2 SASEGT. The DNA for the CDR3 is TGTGCCAGCAGTGAATCGTGGTGGGCAGGATCGTCGGACACCGGGGAGCTGTTTTTT. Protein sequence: CASSESWWAGSSDTGELFF.

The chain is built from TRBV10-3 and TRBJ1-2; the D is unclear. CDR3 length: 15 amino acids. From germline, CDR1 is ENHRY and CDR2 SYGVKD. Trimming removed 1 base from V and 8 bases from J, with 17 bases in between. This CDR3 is CAISEYDSLLGGYTF. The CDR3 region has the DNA TGTGCCATCAGTGAGTATGACTCGCTCCTAGGAGGCTACACCTTC.

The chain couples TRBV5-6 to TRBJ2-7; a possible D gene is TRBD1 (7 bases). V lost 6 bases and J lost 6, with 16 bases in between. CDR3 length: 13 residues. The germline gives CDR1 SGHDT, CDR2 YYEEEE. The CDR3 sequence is CASTSQGGGEQYF. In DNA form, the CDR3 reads TGTGCCAGCACTTCCCAGGGGGGAGGCGAGCAGTACTTC.

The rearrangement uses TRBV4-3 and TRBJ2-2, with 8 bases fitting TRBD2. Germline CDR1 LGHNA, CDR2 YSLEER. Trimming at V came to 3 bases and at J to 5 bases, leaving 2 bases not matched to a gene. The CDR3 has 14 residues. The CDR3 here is CASSHAGGTGELFF. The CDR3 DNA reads TGCGCCAGCAGCCACGCGGGAGGTACCGGGGAGCTGTTTTTT.

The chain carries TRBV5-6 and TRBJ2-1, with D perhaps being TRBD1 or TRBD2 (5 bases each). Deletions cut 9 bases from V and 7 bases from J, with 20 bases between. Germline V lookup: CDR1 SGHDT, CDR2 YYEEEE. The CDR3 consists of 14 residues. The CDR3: CATLRGTERNEQFF. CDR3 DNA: TGTGCCACCCTGAGAGGGACCGAGAGGAATGAGCAGTTCTTC.

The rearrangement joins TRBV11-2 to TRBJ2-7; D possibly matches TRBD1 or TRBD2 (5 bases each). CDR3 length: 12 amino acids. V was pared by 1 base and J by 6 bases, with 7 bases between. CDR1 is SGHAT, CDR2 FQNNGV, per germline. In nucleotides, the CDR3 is TGTGCCAGCAGCTTAGTCGGGACCGAGCAGTACTTC. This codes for CASSLVGTEQYF.

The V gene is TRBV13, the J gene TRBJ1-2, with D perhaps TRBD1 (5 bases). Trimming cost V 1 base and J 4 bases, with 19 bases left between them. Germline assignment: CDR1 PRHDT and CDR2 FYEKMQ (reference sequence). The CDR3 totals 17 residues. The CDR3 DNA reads TGTGCCAGCAGCTTAGTCCCCGGGGGACCAGAGGGCTATGGCTACACCTTC. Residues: CASSLVPGGPEGYGYTF.

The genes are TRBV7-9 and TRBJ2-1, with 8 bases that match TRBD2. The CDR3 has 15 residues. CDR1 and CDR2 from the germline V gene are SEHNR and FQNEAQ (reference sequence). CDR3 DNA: TGTGCGTCTCAGGGTGGGACTAGCTCCTACAATGAGCAGTTCTTC. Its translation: CASQGGTSSYNEQFF.

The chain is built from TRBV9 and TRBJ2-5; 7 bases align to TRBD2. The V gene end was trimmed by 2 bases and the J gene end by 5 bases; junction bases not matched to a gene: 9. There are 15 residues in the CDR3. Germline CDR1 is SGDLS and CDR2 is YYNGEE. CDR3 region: CASSVGGNLRETQYF. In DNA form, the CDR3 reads TGTGCCAGCAGCGTGGGGGGGAATTTGAGGGAGACCCAGTACTTC.

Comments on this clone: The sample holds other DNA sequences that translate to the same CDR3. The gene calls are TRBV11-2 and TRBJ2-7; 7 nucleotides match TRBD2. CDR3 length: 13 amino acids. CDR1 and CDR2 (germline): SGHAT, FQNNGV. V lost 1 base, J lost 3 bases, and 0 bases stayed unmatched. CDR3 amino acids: CASSLGGGYEQYF. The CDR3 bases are TGTGCCAGCAGCTTAGGGGGGGGCTACGAGCAGTACTTC.

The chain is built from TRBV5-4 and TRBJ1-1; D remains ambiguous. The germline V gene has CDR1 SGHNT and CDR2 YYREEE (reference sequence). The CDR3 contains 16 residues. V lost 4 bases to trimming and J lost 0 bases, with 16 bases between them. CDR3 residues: CASSVPSLGMNTEAFF. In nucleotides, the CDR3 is TGTGCCAGCAGCGTGCCCAGTTTGGGGATGAACACTGAAGCTTTCTTT.

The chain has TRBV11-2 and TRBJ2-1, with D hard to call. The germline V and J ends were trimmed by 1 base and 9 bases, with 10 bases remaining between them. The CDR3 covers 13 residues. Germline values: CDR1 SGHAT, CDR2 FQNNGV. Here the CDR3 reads CASSLGVGSEQFF. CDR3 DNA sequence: TGTGCCAGCAGCTTAGGTGTGGGTAGTGAGCAGTTCTTC. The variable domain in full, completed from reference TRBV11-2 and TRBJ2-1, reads EAGVAQSPRYKIIEKRQSVAFWCNPISGHATLYWYQQILGQGPKLLIQFQNNGVVDDSQLPKDRFSAERLKGVDSTLKIQPAKLEDSAVYLCASSLGVGSEQFFGPGTRLTVL.